This is a list of T cell receptor beta chains from one sample in a study of blood T cell repertoires in COVID-19. Generated by immunoSEQ multiplex PCR, the TCRdb table keeps only in-frame clones and is missing some. The data contain about 180,000 clones, around 80% of them seen just once; the ten biggest clones take up approximately 10%. The sequenced material came from peripheral blood. These receptors originate from a woman older than 75 with COVID-19, enrolled during active disease. CDR3s include the opening cysteine and the closing phenylalanine or tryptophan. Fields, in order: V gene, CDR3 protein.

V gene: TRBV3-1/TRBV3-2; CDR3 protein: CASSRPGQGAEAFF
V gene: TRBV19; CDR3 protein: CASSITGADTQYF
V gene: TRBV18; CDR3 protein: CASSPLARPSYEQYF
V gene: TRBV2; CDR3 protein: CASSDQGISNQPQHF
V gene: TRBV24-1; CDR3 protein: CATSGTLDNQPQHF
V gene: TRBV28; CDR3 protein: CASDGAGVADTQYF
V gene: TRBV6-5; CDR3 protein: CASSYSTTNTGELFF
V gene: TRBV2; CDR3 protein: CASSEVGREGEKLFF
V gene: TRBV30; CDR3 protein: CAWSRTNQGEQFF
V gene: TRBV27; CDR3 protein: CASSSSGASTDTQYF
V gene: TRBV11-3; CDR3 protein: CASSFDFNEQYF
V gene: TRBV7-9; CDR3 protein: CASSPGQGAGLLHF
V gene: TRBV24-1; CDR3 protein: CATSDSDRAGTQYF
V gene: TRBV3-1/TRBV3-2; CDR3 protein: CASSGGNGNYGYTF
V gene: TRBV27; CDR3 protein: CASSFFLGANVLTF
V gene: TRBV5-6; CDR3 protein: CASSGGQREQYF
V gene: TRBV21-1; CDR3 protein: CASSSRRTKVTNEKLFF
V gene: TRBV19; CDR3 protein: CASSIDRGVGTEAFF
V gene: TRBV9; CDR3 protein: CASSVGSGQDTFF
V gene: TRBV7-9; CDR3 protein: CASSLDWWNEQFF
V gene: TRBV28; CDR3 protein: CASSLGRVGLPLGETQYF
V gene: TRBV27; CDR3 protein: CASSLLYGNEQFF
V gene: TRBV18; CDR3 protein: CASSPDRTGSLGTQYF
V gene: TRBV5-1; CDR3 protein: CASSLAGGKDTLHF
V gene: TRBV7-2; CDR3 protein: CASSWTARDSPLHF
V gene: TRBV28; CDR3 protein: CASSPGRQYGYTF
V gene: TRBV18; CDR3 protein: CASSLAGGPETQYF
V gene: TRBV5-4; CDR3 protein: CASSLDGTGGPNTEAFF
V gene: TRBV6-5; CDR3 protein: CASSPSDRGYEQYF
V gene: TRBV9; CDR3 protein: CASSVGGERGTDTQYF
V gene: TRBV2; CDR3 protein: CASSEVSSGEQYF
V gene: TRBV5-1; CDR3 protein: CASSIPTGGTEAFF
V gene: TRBV20-1; CDR3 protein: CSASARGGSQETQYF
V gene: TRBV7-9; CDR3 protein: CASSYRPGLAYSNTGELFF
V gene: TRBV15; CDR3 protein: CATSTRTAFEQFF
V gene: TRBV5-6; CDR3 protein: CASSFGTSGSDTQYF
V gene: TRBV10-3; CDR3 protein: CAVGRRTGDTEAFF
V gene: TRBV2; CDR3 protein: CASSRDRGYSQETQYF
V gene: TRBV19; CDR3 protein: CASSPRTSGGNQETQYF
V gene: TRBV28; CDR3 protein: CASSRHGQTYGYTF
V gene: TRBV6-5; CDR3 protein: CASSRTGELFF
V gene: TRBV7-2; CDR3 protein: CASSPDSVSQPQHF
V gene: TRBV18; CDR3 protein: CASSQPGQGSYNEQFF
V gene: TRBV5-1; CDR3 protein: CASTPGQGTETQYF
V gene: TRBV5-6; CDR3 protein: CASSLSLAHEQYF
V gene: TRBV5-1; CDR3 protein: CASSLANSQETQYF
V gene: TRBV7-8; CDR3 protein: CASSIRLAGAAGELFF
V gene: TRBV2; CDR3 protein: CASSDGLDYEQYF
V gene: TRBV4-3; CDR3 protein: CASSQDGTENSPLHF